This section outlines one T cell receptor (beta chain) sequence together with its context. The sample belongs to a study of early T cells in non-severe SARS-CoV-2 infection. Study in general: The study sequenced bulk RNA from unsorted whole blood, with chains unpaired.

Trimming took 6 bases from V and 6 from J; bases not matched to a gene: 6. Germline-derived CDR1 and CDR2 are DFQATT and SNEGSKA (reference sequence). The CDR3 runs to 13 residues. One entry per CDR3 protein results from TCRdb running MiXCR on the 5' RACE reads. The sample records fewer than 80,000 distinct CDR3 sequences, 7% to 9.5% being singletons. This sequence joins TRBV20-1 and TRBJ2-7; 12 nucleotides align to TRBD1. Sequenced material: whole blood, taken at baseline. This clonotype was sampled from an adult who was a healthcare worker with PCR-confirmed SARS-CoV-2 infection or an uninfected control (not recorded which). Written as DNA, the CDR3 is TGCAGTGCAGTTGGGGACAGGGGGCGCGAGCAGTACTTC. It encodes CSAVGDRGREQYF.